One and the same sample provided the 23 T cell receptor beta chains below, sequenced in a study of cytomegalovirus exposure and HLA in healthy donors. In the PCR, 60 Vbeta and 13 Jbeta primers were used. The protocol was immunoSEQ multiplex PCR, while the TCRdb copy is restricted to in-frame clones and leaves out a portion. The profile shows about 63,000 clones, 75% to 90% of them singletons. The sample taken for sequencing was PBMCs. The source of these receptors is a woman aged 25 to 39 in good health and CMV-seropositive.

CDR3 sequence: CASSQELAKNIQYF. In DNA form, the CDR3 reads TGCGCCAGCAGCCAAGAACTAGCCAAAAACATTCAGTACTTC. The chain combines TRBV4-1 with TRBJ2-4; D is unclear. From germline, CDR1 is MGHRA and CDR2 YSYEKL. The CDR3 covers 14 residues. Between the trimmed V and J ends, which lost 0 bases and 0 bases, there was a span of 3 bases.

The rearrangement uses TRBV7-7 and TRBJ2-5; no firm D call. CDR3 size: 12 residues. Germline loops: CDR1 SSHAT, CDR2 FNYEAQ (reference sequence). The V end was cut by 5 bases, the J end by 7 bases, with 11 bases between. In DNA, the CDR3 is TGTGCCAGCAGCCCGAGTGGTGGGACCCAGTACTTC. Translating it yields CASSPSGGTQYF.

This chain connects TRBV7-9 to TRBJ2-4; a possible D gene is TRBD2 (7 bases). CDR3 length: 14 amino acids. Trimming shortened V by 0 bases and J by 6 bases, and 9 bases separated the two germline ends. Germline loops: CDR1 SEHNR, CDR2 FQNEAQ (reference sequence). The CDR3 nucleotides read TGTGCCAGCAGCTTAGCAGGGGGGGGAAACATTCAGTACTTC. It translates to CASSLAGGGNIQYF. Variable domain in full (rest from reference TRBV7-9 and TRBJ2-4): DTGVSQNPRHKITKRGQNVTFRCDPISEHNRLYWYRQTLGQGPEFLTYFQNEAQLEKSRLLSDRFSAERPKGSFSTLEIQRTEQGDSAMYLCASSLAGGGNIQYFGAGTRLSVL.

V and J are TRBV27 and TRBJ2-2; 9 bases line up with TRBD2. V gave up 4 bases and J gave up 7 bases; unmatched junction bases: 7. The CDR3 spans 15 residues. The germline V gene encodes CDR1 MNHEY and CDR2 SMNVEV (reference sequence). The CDR3 DNA sequence: TGTGCCAGCAGTTCCTTAGCGGGAGTCGACGGGGAGCTGTTTTTT. As protein: CASSSLAGVDGELFF.

This sequence joins TRBV11-2 and TRBJ1-2; 8 bases align to TRBD1. This CDR3 region has 16 residues. V gave up 4 bases and J gave up 4 bases; unmatched junction bases: 11. Germline assignment: CDR1 SGHAT and CDR2 FQNNGV. CDR3 DNA sequence: TGTGCCAGCAGCTCCCCCGGCAGGACAGGGCCCTATGGCTACACCTTC. It is translated as CASSSPGRTGPYGYTF.

The chain is built from TRBV6-5 and TRBJ2-7; TRBD2 matches 7 bases. This CDR3 has 15 amino acids. The germline CDR1 and CDR2 sequences are MNHEY and SVGAGI. The J segment lost 6 bases and the V segment lost 5 bases, leaving 13 bases of the junction unmatched. The CDR3 is CASSTPREGWGEQYF. CDR3 sequence (DNA): TGTGCCAGCAGTACCCCGAGGGAGGGTTGGGGCGAGCAGTACTTC.

The chain recombines TRBV7-9 with TRBJ2-3; TRBD2 matches 8 bases. The CDR3 length is 16 residues. Germline V gene sequence: CDR1 SEHNR, CDR2 FQNEAQ (reference sequence). Unmatched junction bases numbered 9, after V lost 5 bases and J lost 2 bases. The DNA for the CDR3 is TGTGCCAGCAGCCGCGGGGGGCGGGCCTCCACAGATACGCAGTATTTT. It codes for CASSRGGRASTDTQYF.

This clone was counted between two and nine times. This chain links TRBV27 with TRBJ2-7; TRBD1 agrees at 8 bases. J was trimmed by 0 bases and V by 5 bases; bases with no gene match: 9. The CDR3 runs 16 residues. Per the germline V gene, CDR1 is MNHEY and CDR2 is SMNVEV (reference sequence). The CDR3 loop reads CASSLIGQGPSYEQYF. The DNA for the CDR3 is TGTGCCAGCAGTCTAATAGGACAGGGCCCCTCCTACGAGCAGTACTTC.

The gene calls are TRBV13 and TRBJ2-3, with 8 bases lining up with TRBD2. The germline V gene encodes CDR1 PRHDT and CDR2 FYEKMQ (reference sequence). This CDR3 has 14 residues. With 3 bases clipped from V and 6 bases from J, the junction kept 5 bases outside the gene matches. In nucleotides, the CDR3 is TGTGCCAGCAGCTTTGGCGGGAGGAAGGATACGCAGTATTTT. It yields the protein CASSFGGRKDTQYF. The complete variable domain, with remaining parts taken from reference TRBV13 and TRBJ2-3, reads AAGVIQSPRHLIKEKRETATLKCYPIPRHDTVYWYQQGPGQDPQFLISFYEKMQSDKGSIPDRFSAQQFSDYHSELNMSSLELGDSALYFCASSFGGRKDTQYFGPGTRLTVL.

This sequence joins TRBV28 and TRBJ2-2, with TRBD2 matching 9 bases. The length of the CDR3 is 15 residues. Germline trimming cut 7 bases from V and 6 bases from J; bases unmatched to any gene: 9. The germline V gene has CDR1 MDHEN and CDR2 SYDVKM. This CDR3 is CASTPPTSGSGELFF. CDR3 nucleotides: TGTGCCAGCACCCCCCCGACTAGCGGTTCCGGGGAGCTGTTTTTT.

The chain employs TRBV21-1 and TRBJ2-5; the table's D call, TRBD2, was not checked against the DNA. TRBV21-1 is a pseudogene locus. The CDR3 length is 17 residues. CDR3 protein: CASSKVRWEGRGETQYF. Here the CDR3 DNA reads TGTGCCAGCAGCAAAGTCAGGTGGGAGGGCCGGGGGGAGACCCAGTACTTC.

This chain links TRBV11-3 with TRBJ2-1; 12 positions match TRBD2. With V trimmed by 3 bases and J by 7 bases, 1 base remained unmatched. This CDR3 is 14 amino acids long. The germline CDR1 and CDR2 sequences are SGHNT and YENEEA. The CDR3 DNA reads TGTGCCAGCAGCTTTACTAGCGGGGGGAATGAGCAGTTCTTC. Translation: CASSFTSGGNEQFF.

This chain links TRBV28 with TRBJ1-1; unclear D gene. This CDR3 comprises 12 residues. Trimming shortened V by 6 bases and J by 5 bases, and 10 bases separated the two germline ends. Germline V gives CDR1 MDHEN, CDR2 SYDVKM. The CDR3 is CASSRGGTEAFF. CDR3 DNA: TGTGCCAGCAGCAGAGGTGGGACTGAAGCTTTCTTT.

This chain uses TRBV30 with TRBJ2-7; perhaps TRBD2 as D (5 bases). The CDR3 covers 12 residues. Per the germline V gene, CDR1 is GTSNPN and CDR2 is SVGIG (reference sequence). Trimming took off 5 bases at V and 3 bases at J, with 11 bases between the two ends. Here the CDR3 reads CAWVRGIYEQYF. As DNA, the CDR3 is TGTGCCTGGGTCCGGGGAATCTACGAGCAGTACTTC.

This clone has a handful of counts. The CDR3 DNA sequence: TGCGCCAGCAGCCAGGCTCTCTTCTCCTACAATGAGCAGTTCTTC. This sequence encodes CASSQALFSYNEQFF. The chain is built from TRBV5-1 and TRBJ2-1; D is unresolved. The V gene lost 4 bases and the J gene lost 0 bases, with 11 bases spanning the gap. Germline assignment: CDR1 SGHRS and CDR2 YFSETQ. This CDR3 has 15 residues.

The J gene is TRBJ2-7, the V gene TRBV2, with D maybe TRBD1 (6 bases). CDR1 and CDR2 (germline): SNHLY, FYNNEI. V lost 6 bases to trimming and J lost 7 bases, with 19 bases between them. There are 14 residues in the CDR3. CDR3 DNA sequence: TGTGCCAGCAGGATGGACAGCCCCCTCGGGGAGCAGTACTTC. This codes for CASRMDSPLGEQYF.

This clone has only one observation. This chain uses TRBV19 with TRBJ2-5; D unclear. V was pared by 4 bases and J by 1 base, with 13 bases between. Germline V gene data show CDR1 as LNHDA and CDR2 as SQIVND (reference sequence). This CDR3 spans 15 amino acids. CDR3 DNA: TGTGCCAGTAGTAGCCGCACAAGTATCCAAGAGACCCAGTACTTC. Its protein product is CASSSRTSIQETQYF.

This chain connects TRBV5-6 to TRBJ1-1; maybe TRBD1 (5 bases). Trimming shortened V by 4 bases and J by 4 bases, and 17 bases separated the two germline ends. In germline, CDR1 is SGHDT, CDR2 YYEEEE. This CDR3 has 15 residues. The CDR3 nucleotides read TGTGCCAGCAGCGTCCCCGGGACTGGAGGCACTGAAGCTTTCTTT. This codes for CASSVPGTGGTEAFF.

This sequence joins TRBV5-4 and TRBJ2-7, with TRBD1 matching 8 bases. The V segment lost 5 bases and the J segment 1 base; nucleotides outside the gene matches: 5. Germline CDR1 and CDR2: SGHNT and YYREEE (reference sequence). The CDR3 totals 14 residues. The CDR3 protein is CASRRTGKSYEQYF. The CDR3 region has the DNA TGTGCCAGCAGACGGACAGGGAAATCCTACGAGCAGTACTTC.

The genes are TRBV19 and TRBJ1-1; TRBD1 aligns across 9 bases. Trimming cost V 3 bases and J 9 bases; bases outside gene matches: 5. The CDR3 is 13 amino acids. Germline V CDR1 and CDR2: LNHDA, SQIVND (reference sequence). The CDR3 is CASSINRGLQAFF. The CDR3 region has the DNA TGTGCCAGTAGTATTAACAGGGGGCTTCAAGCTTTCTTT.

This rearrangement joins TRBV4-1 to TRBJ2-7; 7 bases fit TRBD1. Germline values: CDR1 MGHRA, CDR2 YSYEKL. The CDR3 extends over 16 amino acids. V gave up 0 bases and J gave up 2 bases; unmatched junction bases: 7. CDR3 nucleotides: TGCGCCAGCAGCCAAGATGGGCGACAGGGAGCCTACGAGCAGTACTTC. Its protein is CASSQDGRQGAYEQYF.

The CDR3 region is CASSPGTGGHTEAFF. CDR3 DNA: TGTGCCAGCAGCCCCGGGACAGGGGGGCACACTGAAGCTTTCTTT. This rearrangement joins TRBV7-9 to TRBJ1-1; 11 bases map to TRBD1. Germline V gene data show CDR1 as SEHNR and CDR2 as FQNEAQ (reference sequence). V trimming: 5 bases; J trimming: 3 bases; junction bases outside the gene matches: 5. The CDR3 is 15 amino acids.

The chain recombines TRBV19 with TRBJ1-5; D gene unclear. Germline CDR1 reads LNHDA; CDR2 reads SQIVND (reference sequence). The length of the CDR3 is 12 residues. Trimming took off 5 bases at V and 4 bases at J, with 6 bases between the two ends. CDR3 sequence (DNA): TGTGCCAGTAGTTTTCTGAATCAGCCCCAGCATTTT. It encodes CASSFLNQPQHF.